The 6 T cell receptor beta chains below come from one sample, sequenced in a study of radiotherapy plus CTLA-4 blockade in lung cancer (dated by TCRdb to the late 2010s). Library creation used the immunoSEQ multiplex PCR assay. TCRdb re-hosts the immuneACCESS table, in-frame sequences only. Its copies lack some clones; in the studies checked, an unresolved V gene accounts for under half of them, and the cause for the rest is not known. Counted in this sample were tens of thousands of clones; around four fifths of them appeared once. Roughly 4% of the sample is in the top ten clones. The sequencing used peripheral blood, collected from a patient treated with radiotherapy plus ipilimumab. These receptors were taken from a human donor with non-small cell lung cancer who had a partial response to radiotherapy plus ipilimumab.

In DNA form, the CDR3 reads TGTGCCAGTAGTATGAGGGGGAAAGGGAGCAATCAGCCCCAGCATTTT. It encodes CASSMRGKGSNQPQHF. The rearrangement uses TRBV19 and TRBJ1-5; maybe TRBD1 (6 bases). The CDR3 length is 16 residues. CDR1 LNHDA and CDR2 SQIVND come from the germline V gene (reference sequence). The V end lost 3 bases, the J end lost 1 base, and 13 bases lay between the germline ends.

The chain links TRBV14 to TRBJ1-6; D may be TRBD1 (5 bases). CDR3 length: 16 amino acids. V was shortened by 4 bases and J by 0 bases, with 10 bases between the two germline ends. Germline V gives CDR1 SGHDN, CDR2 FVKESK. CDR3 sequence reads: CASSPTASSYNSPLHF. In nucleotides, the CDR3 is TGTGCCAGCAGCCCGACAGCCAGCTCCTATAATTCACCCCTCCACTTT.

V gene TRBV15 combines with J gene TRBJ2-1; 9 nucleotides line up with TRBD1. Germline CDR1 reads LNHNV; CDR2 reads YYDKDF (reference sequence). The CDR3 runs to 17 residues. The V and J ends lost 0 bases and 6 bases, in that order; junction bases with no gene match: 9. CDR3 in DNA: TGTGCCACCAGCAGAGATTTCCCGGGACAGGGTTTCAATGAGCAGTTCTTC. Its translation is CATSRDFPGQGFNEQFF.

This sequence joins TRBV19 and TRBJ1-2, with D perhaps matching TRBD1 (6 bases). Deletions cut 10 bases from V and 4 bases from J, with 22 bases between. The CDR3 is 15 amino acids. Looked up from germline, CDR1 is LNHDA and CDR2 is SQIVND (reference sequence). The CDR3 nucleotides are TGTGCCACCTCCAAATCGGACAGACCCTCCTATGGCTACACCTTC. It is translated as CATSKSDRPSYGYTF.

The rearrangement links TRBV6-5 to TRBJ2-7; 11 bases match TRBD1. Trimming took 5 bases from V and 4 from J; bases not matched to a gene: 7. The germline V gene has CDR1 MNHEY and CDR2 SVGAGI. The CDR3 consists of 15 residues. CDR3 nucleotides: TGTGCCAGCAGTAGAAGTGGACAGGGGGCTTACGAGCAGTACTTC. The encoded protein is CASSRSGQGAYEQYF.

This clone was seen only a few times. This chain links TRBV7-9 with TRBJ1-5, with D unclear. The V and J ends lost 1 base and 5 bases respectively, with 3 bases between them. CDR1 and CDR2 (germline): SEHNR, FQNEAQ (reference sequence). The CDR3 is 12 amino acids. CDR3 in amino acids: CASSLVDQPQHF. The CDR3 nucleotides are TGTGCCAGCAGCTTAGTCGATCAGCCCCAGCATTTT.